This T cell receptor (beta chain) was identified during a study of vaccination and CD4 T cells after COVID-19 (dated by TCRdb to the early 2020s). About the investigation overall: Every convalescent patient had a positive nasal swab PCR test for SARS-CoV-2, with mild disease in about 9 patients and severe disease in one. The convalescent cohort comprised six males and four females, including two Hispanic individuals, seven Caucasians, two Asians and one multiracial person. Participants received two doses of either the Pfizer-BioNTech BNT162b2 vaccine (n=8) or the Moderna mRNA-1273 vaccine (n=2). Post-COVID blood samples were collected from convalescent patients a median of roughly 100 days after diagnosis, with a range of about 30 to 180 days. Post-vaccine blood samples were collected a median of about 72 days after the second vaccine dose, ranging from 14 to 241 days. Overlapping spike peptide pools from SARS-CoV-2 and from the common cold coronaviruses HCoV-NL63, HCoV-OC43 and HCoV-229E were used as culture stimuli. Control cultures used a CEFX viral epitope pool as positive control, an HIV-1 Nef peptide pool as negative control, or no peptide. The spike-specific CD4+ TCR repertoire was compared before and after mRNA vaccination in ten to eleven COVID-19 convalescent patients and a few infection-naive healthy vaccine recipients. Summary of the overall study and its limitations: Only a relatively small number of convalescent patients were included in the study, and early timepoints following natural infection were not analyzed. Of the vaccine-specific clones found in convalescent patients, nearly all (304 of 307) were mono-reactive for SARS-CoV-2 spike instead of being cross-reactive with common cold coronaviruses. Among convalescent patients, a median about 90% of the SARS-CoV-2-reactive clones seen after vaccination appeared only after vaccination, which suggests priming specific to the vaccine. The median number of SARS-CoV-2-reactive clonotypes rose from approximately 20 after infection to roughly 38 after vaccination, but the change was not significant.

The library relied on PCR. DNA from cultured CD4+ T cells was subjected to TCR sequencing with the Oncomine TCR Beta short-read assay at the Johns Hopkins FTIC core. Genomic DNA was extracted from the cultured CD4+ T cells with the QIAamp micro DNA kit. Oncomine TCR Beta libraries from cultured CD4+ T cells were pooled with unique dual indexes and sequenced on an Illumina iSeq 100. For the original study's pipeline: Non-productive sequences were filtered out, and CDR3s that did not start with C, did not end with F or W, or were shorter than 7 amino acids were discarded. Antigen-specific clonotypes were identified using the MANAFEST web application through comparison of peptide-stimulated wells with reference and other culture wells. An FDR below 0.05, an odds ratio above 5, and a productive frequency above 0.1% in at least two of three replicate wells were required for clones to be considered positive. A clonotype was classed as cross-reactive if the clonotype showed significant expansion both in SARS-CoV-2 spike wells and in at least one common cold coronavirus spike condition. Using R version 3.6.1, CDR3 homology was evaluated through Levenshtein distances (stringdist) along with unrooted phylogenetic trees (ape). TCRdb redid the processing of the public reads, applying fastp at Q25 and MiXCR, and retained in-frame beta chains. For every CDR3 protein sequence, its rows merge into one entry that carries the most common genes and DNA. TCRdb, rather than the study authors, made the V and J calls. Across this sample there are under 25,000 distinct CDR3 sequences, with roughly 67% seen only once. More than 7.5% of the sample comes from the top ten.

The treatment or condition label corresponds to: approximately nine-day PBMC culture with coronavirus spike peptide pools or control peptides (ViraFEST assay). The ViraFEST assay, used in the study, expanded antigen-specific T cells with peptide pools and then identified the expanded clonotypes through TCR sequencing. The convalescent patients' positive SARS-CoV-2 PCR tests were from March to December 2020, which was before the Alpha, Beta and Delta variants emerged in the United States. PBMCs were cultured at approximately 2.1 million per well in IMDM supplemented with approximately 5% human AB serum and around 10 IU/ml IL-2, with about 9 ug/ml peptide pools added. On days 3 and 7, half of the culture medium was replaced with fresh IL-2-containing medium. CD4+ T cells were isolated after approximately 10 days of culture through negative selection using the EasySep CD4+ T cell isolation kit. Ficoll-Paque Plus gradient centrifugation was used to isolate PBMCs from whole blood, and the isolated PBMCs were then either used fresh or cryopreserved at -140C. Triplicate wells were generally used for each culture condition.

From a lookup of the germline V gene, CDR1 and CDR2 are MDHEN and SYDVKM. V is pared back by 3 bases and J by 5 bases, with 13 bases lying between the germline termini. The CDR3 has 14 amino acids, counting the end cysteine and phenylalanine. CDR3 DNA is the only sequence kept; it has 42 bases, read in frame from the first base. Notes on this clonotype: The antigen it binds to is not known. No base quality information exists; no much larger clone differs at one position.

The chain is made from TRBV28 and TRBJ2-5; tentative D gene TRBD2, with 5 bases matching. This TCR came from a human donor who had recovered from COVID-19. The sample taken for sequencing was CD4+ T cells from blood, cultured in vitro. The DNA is TGTGCCAGCAGTTTCAGGTCCCGGAGGGAGACCCAGTACTTC. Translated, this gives CASSFRSRRETQYF.